This TCR beta chain derives from a study of vaccination effects on CD4 cells after COVID-19 (dated by TCRdb to between 2021 and 2023). About the full investigation: Each participant received two doses of an mRNA SARS-CoV-2 vaccine, either BNT162b2 or mRNA-1273. SARS-CoV-2 spike-specific CD4+ TCR repertoires were compared before and after mRNA vaccination in COVID-19 convalescent patients and in infection-naive vaccine recipients. A total of 10 COVID-19 convalescent patients and a handful of SARS-CoV-2-naive healthy vaccine recipients were included in the full study. Cultures from other donors in the study were sequenced using the Oncomine TCR Beta short-read assay on an Illumina iSeq 100.

In the ViraFEST assay, PBMC were stimulated with viral peptide pools, and TCR sequencing was then used to find antigen-specific CD4+ T cell clonotypes based on their expansion. After roughly 11 days of culture, CD4+ T cells were isolated with the EasySep CD4+ T cell isolation kit. The absence of prior SARS-CoV-2 infection in healthy vaccine recipients was confirmed by negative nucleocapsid antibodies before and after vaccination. Over 1.5 million PBMC per well were cultured with 8.5 to 10 ug/ml peptides in IMDM containing approximately 4.7% human AB serum, approximately 9.1 IU/ml IL-2 and gentamicin. On days 3 and 7, half of the culture medium was replaced with fresh IL-2-containing medium. Unless noted otherwise, every peptide stimulation condition was cultured in triplicate wells. Using Ficoll-Paque Plus gradient centrifugation, PBMC were separated from whole blood and then either used fresh or cryopreserved at -140C. The overlapping peptide pools covered the spike proteins of SARS-CoV-2 as well as those of the common cold coronaviruses HCoV-NL63, HCoV-OC43 and HCoV-229E. The QIAamp micro DNA kit was used to extract genomic DNA from the cultured CD4+ T cells.

Broader findings and caveats from the paper: Only a small number of convalescent patients were included, and no early post-infection timepoints were available, which limited the study. Among healthy vaccine recipients, nearly all vaccine-induced clones were SARS-CoV-2 mono-reactive, and just 1 of 255 was cross-reactive with common cold coronaviruses. Clones induced by infection and clones induced by vaccination both contracted markedly at late timepoints after vaccination, which fits with T cell responses waning over time.

Library generation was performed with the immunoSEQ multiplex PCR assay. DNA from the CD4+ T cells that had been cultured and isolated underwent TCR beta CDR3 sequencing. Per the original workflow: The analysis removed non-productive TCR sequences, trimmed reads to the CDR3 region, and retained only CDR3s that were 7 or more amino acids long. Antigen-specific clonotypes were identified with the MANAFEST web app by comparing expansion in peptide wells against reference cultures. Positive clones required FDR<0.05 expansion versus reference and all other wells, odds ratio above 5, and frequency above 0.1% in two replicate wells. A clonotype was defined as cross-reactive if the clonotype was significantly expanded both in SARS-CoV-2 spike wells and in at least one common cold coronavirus spike condition. CDR3 similarity was assessed by Levenshtein distance with the stringdist R package, and unrooted trees were built with ape in R 3.6.1. Drawn from immuneACCESS, this table holds only the in-frame rearrangements with V and J called that TCRdb kept. Clones are partly lost; checked studies trace under half to an unresolved V gene and leave the rest unexplained. V and J calls and clone size are those listed in that table; D and trimming were worked out from the DNA. The sample table holds tens of thousands of clones, of which 65% to 85% were seen once. Around 3% of the sample lies in the top ten.

The CDR1 and CDR2 encoded by the germline V gene (reference sequence) are GTSNPN and SVGIG. Clipping removes 2 bases from V and 7 bases from J, with 10 as the unmatched junction base count. Measured from the cysteine to the phenylalanine, the CDR3 is 14 residues long. The DNA shown is the 42-base CDR3, in frame from base 1. Note on this clone: Its cognate antigen has yet to be identified. No qualities accompany the bases; no much larger clone lies one base away.

The receptor was derived from a human donor who received a COVID-19 vaccine. The material sequenced was CD4+ T cells from PBMCs cultured with HCoV-NL63 spike peptides, taken before COVID-19 vaccination. The cell subset or site label for this specimen denotes: HCoV-NL63 spike overlapping peptide pool stimulation. This chain joins TRBV30 to TRBJ2-5, and TRBD2 aligns with 7 junction nucleotides. The CDR3 in this case is CAWSLQGGAGTQYF. The bases read TGTGCCTGGAGTCTCCAGGGAGGGGCGGGGACCCAGTACTTC.